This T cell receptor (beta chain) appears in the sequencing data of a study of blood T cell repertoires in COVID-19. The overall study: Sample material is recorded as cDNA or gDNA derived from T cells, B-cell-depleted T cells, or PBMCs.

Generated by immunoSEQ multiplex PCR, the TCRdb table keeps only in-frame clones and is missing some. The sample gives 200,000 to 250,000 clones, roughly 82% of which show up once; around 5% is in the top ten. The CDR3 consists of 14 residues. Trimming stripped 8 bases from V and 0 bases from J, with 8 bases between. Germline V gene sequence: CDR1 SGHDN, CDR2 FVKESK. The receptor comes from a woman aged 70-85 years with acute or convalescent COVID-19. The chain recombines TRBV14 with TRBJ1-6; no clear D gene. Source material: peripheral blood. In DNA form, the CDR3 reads TGTGCCAGCCCTCCGAGCTCCTATAATTCACCCCTCCACTTT. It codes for CASPPSSYNSPLHF.